The rows below give T cell receptor beta chains drawn from one sample of a study of blood T cell repertoires in COVID-19. Profiled with immunoSEQ multiplex PCR; TCRdb holds only in-frame clones, not every one. This table holds more than 95,000 clones, roughly four fifths found once. The sequenced sample consisted of peripheral blood. These receptors were obtained from a man aged 55 to 70 with acute or convalescent COVID-19. Both conserved end residues are part of each CDR3. The D gene is left open where the match is weak. Where a row states a size, it is once, few, many or the class of an expanded clone; other rows omit it.

V	D	J	size	CDR3	DNA
TRBV5-1	TRBD1	TRBJ1-2	-	CASSSRQGYGGYTF	TGCGCCAGCAGCTCCAGACAGGGCTATGGAGGCTACACCTTC
TRBV2	-	TRBJ2-2	-	CASSRGERGIGELFF	TGTGCCAGCAGTCGGGGCGAAAGGGGGATCGGGGAGCTGTTTTTT
TRBV4-2	-	TRBJ1-5	-	CASSQGPYQPQHF	TGTGCCAGCAGCCAAGGGCCTTATCAGCCCCAGCATTTT
TRBV19	-	TRBJ1-4	-	CASSIESRGTEKLFF	TGTGCCAGTAGTATAGAGTCCAGGGGAACTGAAAAACTGTTTTTT
TRBV4-1	-	TRBJ1-5	-	CASSQQDRRLQPQHF	TGCGCCAGCAGCCAACAGGACAGAAGGCTTCAGCCCCAGCATTTT
TRBV5-1	-	TRBJ2-5	-	CASSRLSEQETQYF	TGCGCCAGCAGCAGACTTTCAGAACAAGAGACCCAGTACTTC
TRBV11-2	TRBD1	TRBJ1-2	few	CASSLGQGFGYTF	TGTGCCAGCAGCTTGGGACAGGGTTTCGGCTACACCTTC
TRBV2	TRBD2	TRBJ2-2	-	CASSVLAGVTGELFF	TGTGCCAGCAGCGTTCTAGCGGGAGTCACCGGGGAGCTGTTTTTT
TRBV7-8	TRBD1	TRBJ1-2	-	CASSQGQEYYGYTF	TGTGCCAGCAGCCAGGGACAGGAGTACTATGGCTACACCTTC
TRBV24-1	-	TRBJ1-2	-	CATSDLRWGDGYTF	TGTGCCACCAGTGATTTGCGGTGGGGGGACGGCTACACCTTC
TRBV6-5	TRBD1	TRBJ2-2	-	CASKLQGASTGELFF	TGTGCCAGCAAATTACAGGGGGCAAGCACCGGGGAGCTGTTTTTT
TRBV5-1	-	TRBJ1-2	few	CASSLGDYGYTF	TGCGCCAGCAGCTTGGGAGACTATGGCTACACCTTC
TRBV12-5	-	TRBJ2-1	-	CASGLAQGLAYNEQFF	TGTGCTAGTGGTTTGGCTCAGGGTTTAGCCTACAATGAGCAGTTCTTC
TRBV11-2	TRBD1	TRBJ2-7	-	CASSLGTGGAYEQYF	TGTGCCAGCAGCTTAGGGACAGGGGGCGCGTACGAGCAGTACTTC
TRBV5-1	TRBD1	TRBJ2-7	medium-sized	CASSLWPQGAADEQYF	TGCGCCAGCAGCCTTTGGCCCCAGGGGGCAGCCGACGAGCAGTACTTC
TRBV5-8	-	TRBJ2-1	-	CASSLGPGTYNEQFF	TGTGCCAGCAGCTTGGGACCGGGAACCTACAATGAGCAGTTCTTC
TRBV30	-	TRBJ2-1	-	CAWSGVSSFTGQFF	TGTGCCTGGAGTGGGGTATCTAGCTTTACGGGGCAGTTCTTC
TRBV6-6	TRBD2	TRBJ2-7	-	CASSYSTGGRYEQYF	TGTGCCAGCAGTTACTCTACGGGGGGGCGGTACGAGCAGTACTTC
TRBV7-2	TRBD2	TRBJ2-1	few	CASMSGPGLVLNEQFF	TGTGCCAGCATGTCCGGCCCTGGACTAGTCCTCAATGAGCAGTTCTTC
TRBV7-8	TRBD1	TRBJ1-2	-	CASSRAGTGSSLGYTF	TGTGCCAGCAGCCGCGCCGGGACAGGGTCTTCTCTGGGCTACACCTTC
TRBV27	TRBD1	TRBJ1-2	-	CASSLIGAGQVNYGYTF	TGTGCCAGCAGTTTGATTGGCGCGGGACAGGTTAACTATGGCTACACCTTC
TRBV5-5	-	TRBJ1-1	-	CASSLLEGGTEAFF	TGTGCCAGCAGCTTGCTCGAGGGAGGGACTGAAGCTTTCTTT
TRBV27	TRBD1	TRBJ1-2	once	CASSLARQGGYGYTF	TGTGCCAGCAGTTTAGCCAGACAGGGAGGCTATGGCTACACCTTC
TRBV27	TRBD2	TRBJ2-1	-	CASSSKGLLRSGRGNEQFF	TGTGCCAGCAGTTCGAAGGGCCTTCTAAGGAGCGGGAGGGGGAATGAGCAGTTCTTC
TRBV7-8	-	TRBJ2-4	-	CASSFVGGSSKNIQYF	TGTGCCAGCAGCTTCGTGGGGGGATCGTCCAAAAACATTCAGTACTTC
TRBV30	-	TRBJ1-6	-	CAWSPGVAGNSPLHF	TGTGCCTGGAGTCCAGGAGTGGCAGGGAATTCACCCCTCCACTTT
TRBV7-9	-	TRBJ1-3	-	CASSPTVGLGGNTIYF	TGTGCCAGCAGCCCCACCGTGGGGCTAGGTGGAAACACCATATATTTT
TRBV27	TRBD2	TRBJ2-2	few	CASSPRRGSNTGELFF	TGTGCCAGCAGTCCCCGGCGGGGGTCGAACACCGGGGAGCTGTTTTTT
TRBV18	TRBD2	TRBJ2-1	-	CASSLRTSNYNEQFF	TGTGCCAGCTCCCTCCGGACTAGCAACTACAATGAGCAGTTCTTC
TRBV2	TRBD2	TRBJ2-5	-	CASSLQPGLADQETQYF	TGTGCCAGCAGTTTACAGCCGGGACTAGCGGATCAAGAGACCCAGTACTTC
TRBV18	-	TRBJ2-7	once	CASSPRISGAYEQYF	TGTGCCAGCTCACCCCGGATTAGCGGTGCCTACGAGCAGTACTTC
TRBV6-5	TRBD1	TRBJ1-1	-	CASLDRGRRNTEAFF	TGTGCCAGCCTTGACAGGGGAAGGAGAAACACTGAAGCTTTCTTT
TRBV5-5	-	TRBJ2-7	once	CASSLALQYYEQYF	TGTGCCAGCAGCTTGGCCCTACAGTACTACGAGCAGTACTTC